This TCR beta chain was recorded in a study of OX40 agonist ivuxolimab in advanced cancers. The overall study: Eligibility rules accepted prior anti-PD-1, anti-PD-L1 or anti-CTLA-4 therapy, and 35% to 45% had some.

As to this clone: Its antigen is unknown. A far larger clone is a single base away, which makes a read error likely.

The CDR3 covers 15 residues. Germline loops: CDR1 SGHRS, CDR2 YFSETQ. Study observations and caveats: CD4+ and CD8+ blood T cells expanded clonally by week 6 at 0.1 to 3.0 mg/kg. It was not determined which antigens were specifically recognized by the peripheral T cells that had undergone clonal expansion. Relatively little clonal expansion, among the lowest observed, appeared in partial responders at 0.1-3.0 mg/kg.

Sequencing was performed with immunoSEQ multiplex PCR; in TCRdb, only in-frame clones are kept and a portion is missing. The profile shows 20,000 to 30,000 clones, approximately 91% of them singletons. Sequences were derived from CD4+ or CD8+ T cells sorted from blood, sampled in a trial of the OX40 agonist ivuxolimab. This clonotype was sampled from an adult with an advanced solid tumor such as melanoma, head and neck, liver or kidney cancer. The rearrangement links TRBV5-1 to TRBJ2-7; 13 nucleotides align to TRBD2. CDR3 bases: TGCGCCCGCAGCGAAACTAGCGGGGGGGTCTACGAGCAGTACTTC. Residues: CARSETSGGVYEQYF.